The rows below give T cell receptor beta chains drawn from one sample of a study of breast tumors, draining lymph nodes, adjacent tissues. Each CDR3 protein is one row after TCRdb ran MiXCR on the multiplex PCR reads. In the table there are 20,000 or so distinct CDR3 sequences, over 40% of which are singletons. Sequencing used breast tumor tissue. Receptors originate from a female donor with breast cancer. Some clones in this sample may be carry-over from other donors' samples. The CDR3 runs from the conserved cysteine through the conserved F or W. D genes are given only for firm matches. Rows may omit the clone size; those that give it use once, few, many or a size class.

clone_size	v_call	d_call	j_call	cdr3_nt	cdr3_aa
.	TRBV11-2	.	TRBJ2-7	TGTGCCAGCGGGGATTTATGGGGAGACTACGAGCAGTACTTC	CASGDLWGDYEQYF
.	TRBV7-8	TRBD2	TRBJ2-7	TGTGCCAGCAGCTTGACTAGCGGGAGGAGGGAGCAGTACTTC	CASSLTSGRREQYF
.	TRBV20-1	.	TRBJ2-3	TGCAGTGCTAGAGATTCCGGGGGGCGCACAGATACGCAGTATTTT	CSARDSGGRTDTQYF
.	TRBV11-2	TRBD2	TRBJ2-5	TGTGCCAGCAGCTTAGGAGCGGGACGGCAAGAGACCCAGTACTTC	CASSLGAGRQETQYF
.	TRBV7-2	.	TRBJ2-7	TGTGCCAGCAGCCCGTATGAGAGGCCTTCCTACGGGCAGTACTTC	CASSPYERPSYGQYF
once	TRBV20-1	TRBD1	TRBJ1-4	TGCAGTGCGCCGGAGGGGGCATATGAAAAACTGTTTTTT	CSAPEGAYEKLFF
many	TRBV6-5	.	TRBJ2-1	TGTGCCAGCAGAGAGGGTGTCTCCTACAATGAGCAGTTCTTC	CASREGVSYNEQFF
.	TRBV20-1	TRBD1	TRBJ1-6	TGCAGTGCTAGACGATTTAGGACAGGGGCAAATTCACCCCTCCACTTT	CSARRFRTGANSPLHF
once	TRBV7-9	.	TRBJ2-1	TGTGCCTCACAAGCCGGTAACAATGAGCATTTCTTC	CASQAGNNEHFF
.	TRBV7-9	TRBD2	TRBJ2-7	TGTGCCAGCAGCCCTCAAGGTCGGGGGACTAGCGGGAGTGGCGAGCAGTACTTC	CASSPQGRGTSGSGEQYF
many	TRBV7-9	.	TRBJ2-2	TGTGCCAGCAGCTTAGCTATCGGGGAGCTGTTTTTT	CASSLAIGELFF
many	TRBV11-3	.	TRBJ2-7	TGTGCCAGCAGCTTGGGGTCCGCCACGCGATACGAGCAGTACTTC	CASSLGSATRYEQYF
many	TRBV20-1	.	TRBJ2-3	TGCAGTGCTAGAGATTCTACACCCCTCACAGATACGCAGTATTTT	CSARDSTPLTDTQYF
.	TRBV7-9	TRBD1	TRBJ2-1	TGTGCCAGCAGCTTAGGTGACACAGGGGTGGAGGAGCAGTTCTTC	CASSLGDTGVEEQFF
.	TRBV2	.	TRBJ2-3	TGTGCCAGCAGTGAACAGGGCTTCACAGATACGCAGTATTTT	CASSEQGFTDTQYF
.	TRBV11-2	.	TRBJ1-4	TGTGCCAGCAGCCCACTCGAGGCAACGGGATCTGAAAAACTGTTTTTT	CASSPLEATGSEKLFF
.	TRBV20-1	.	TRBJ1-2	TGTAGTGCTAGGACTAGCGGGAGCTATGGCTACACCTTC	CSARTSGSYGYTF
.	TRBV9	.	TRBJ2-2	TGTGCCAGCAGCGTCCTTGGGGGCTCCAACACCGGGGAGCTGTTTTTT	CASSVLGGSNTGELFF
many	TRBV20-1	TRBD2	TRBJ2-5	TGCAGTGCCAGCCAACTAGCGCCCGCGGGAGAGACCCAGTACTTC	CSASQLAPAGETQYF
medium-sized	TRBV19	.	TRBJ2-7	TGTGCCAGTAGTATAGGAGGCAGGGCCGGCTCCTACGAGCAGTACTTC	CASSIGGRAGSYEQYF
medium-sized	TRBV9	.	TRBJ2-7	TGTGCCAGCAGCGTAGACGACAGCCTCTACGAGCAGTACTTC	CASSVDDSLYEQYF
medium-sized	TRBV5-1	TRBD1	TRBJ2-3	TGCGCCAGCGGGACAGGGGTGGAAGATACGCAGTATTTT	CASGTGVEDTQYF
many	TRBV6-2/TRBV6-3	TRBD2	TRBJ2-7	TGTGCCAGCAGAAATGGACTAGCAAGTTCCGAGCAGTACTTC	CASRNGLASSEQYF
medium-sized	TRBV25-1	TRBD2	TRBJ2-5	TGTGCCAGCAGTGAGGGGACTAGCGGGCAAGAGACCCAGTACTTC	CASSEGTSGQETQYF
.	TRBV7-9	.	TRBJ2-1	TGTGCCAGCAGCTCATCCCCCCGACTAGACAGCTCCTACCATGAGCAGTTCTTC	CASSSSPRLDSSYHEQFF
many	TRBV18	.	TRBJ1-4	TGTGCCAGCTCATCTCGGCCTGCAACTAATGAAAAACTGTTTTTT	CASSSRPATNEKLFF
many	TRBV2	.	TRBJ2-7	TGTGCCAGCAGTGAAGGGCTGTCCCTACGAGTGCAGTACTTC	CASSEGLSLRVQYF
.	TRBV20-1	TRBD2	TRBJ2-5	TGCAGTGCTAGAGACCCCGGGACTAGCGGGAGCACCCAGTACTTC	CSARDPGTSGSTQYF
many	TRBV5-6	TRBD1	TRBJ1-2	TGTGCCAGCAGCTACGGGACAGGGAACTATGGCTACACCTTC	CASSYGTGNYGYTF
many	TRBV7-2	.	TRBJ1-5	TGTGCCAGCAGCCAGGGAAGAAATCAGCCCCAGCATTTT	CASSQGRNQPQHF
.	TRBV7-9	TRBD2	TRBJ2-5	TGTGCCAGCAGCCCTCAAGGTCGGGGGACTAGCGGGCTCCAAGAGACCCAGTACTTC	CASSPQGRGTSGLQETQYF
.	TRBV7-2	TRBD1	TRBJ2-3	TGTGCCAGCAGCGGCCGACAGGGAACTCCTACCCTATCGCATACGCAGTACTTT	CASSGRQGTPTLSHTQYF
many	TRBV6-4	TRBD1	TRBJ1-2	TGTGCCAGCAGTGAACAGGGGCTTAACTATGGCTACACCTTC	CASSEQGLNYGYTF
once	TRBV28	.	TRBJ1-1	TGTGCCAGCAGTTTTTACAGGGCACCTGAAGCTTTCTTT	CASSFYRAPEAFF
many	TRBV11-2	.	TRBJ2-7	TGTGCCAGCAGCTTAGGTCGGGCTGGATACTACGAGCAGTACTTC	CASSLGRAGYYEQYF
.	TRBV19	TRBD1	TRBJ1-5	TGTGCCAGTAGTCATGACAGGGGTCCCCTCTATAGCAATCAGCCCCAGCATTTT	CASSHDRGPLYSNQPQHF
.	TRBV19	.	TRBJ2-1	TGTGCCAGTAGTAGAGGGGTCTCCTACAATGAGCAGTTCTTC	CASSRGVSYNEQFF